Listed below are T cell receptor beta chains from one sample, sequenced in a study of regulatory T cells in long-lasting Graves disease. TCRdb re-analysed the multiplex PCR reads in MiXCR, keeping a single row per CDR3 protein. The profile shows over 200,000 distinct CDR3 sequences, about 17% of them singletons. The sample here was peripheral blood mononuclear cells (PBMCs), taken at new diagnosis, from a patient treated with antithyroid drugs. All receptors come from a female donor with Graves disease. CDR3s include the opening cysteine and the closing phenylalanine or tryptophan. A D gene is named only where the DNA matches it firmly. Size values are once, few and many counts, or a class for expanded clones, and some rows have none.

size,J,D,V,DNA,CDR3
many,TRBJ1-5,NA,TRBV28,TGTGCCAGCAGTCCCACAGGGTTCAATCAGCCCCAGCATTTT,CASSPTGFNQPQHF
many,TRBJ2-7,NA,TRBV6-1,TGTGCCGTGCAGGACGGCACCTACGAGCAGTACTTC,CAVQDGTYEQYF
NA,TRBJ2-1,NA,TRBV20-1,TGCAGTGCTAGGGATGATAAGACCAATGAGCAGTTCTTC,CSARDDKTNEQFF
many,TRBJ2-5,NA,TRBV27,TGTGCCAGCGGACCCAGTGGCAGGGGAGGCCAGACCCAGTACTTC,CASGPSGRGGQTQYF
NA,TRBJ2-3,NA,TRBV11-3,TGTGCCAGCAGCCTGAACCCCAGAAGCACCGATACGCAGTATTTT,CASSLNPRSTDTQYF
many,TRBJ1-4,NA,TRBV19,TGTGCCAGTACCCGGAGAGAGGGACGTCACGAAAAACTGTTTTTT,CASTRREGRHEKLFF
many,TRBJ2-5,NA,TRBV2,TGTGCCAGCAGTGCAATAGAGACCCAGTACTTC,CASSAIETQYF
many,TRBJ2-2,NA,TRBV7-3,TGTGCCAGCAGCTTAAACGGGGAGCTGTTTTTT,CASSLNGELFF
many,TRBJ2-7,NA,TRBV5-1,TGCGCCAGCAGCTTGTCTCCAGACTACGAGCAGTACTTC,CASSLSPDYEQYF
many,TRBJ1-6,NA,TRBV12-3/TRBV12-4,TGTGCCAGCAGTTTTGAGGCAGGGCGGAATTCACCCCTCCACTTT,CASSFEAGRNSPLHF
many,TRBJ2-4,TRBD1,TRBV3-1,TGTGCCAGCAGCTCAGAGAGGGGGCTCGACAAAAACATTCAGTACTTC,CASSSERGLDKNIQYF
NA,TRBJ2-7,NA,TRBV4-2,TGTGCCAGCAGCCAAGAATTCGAGGGTCCTTACGAGCAGTACTTC,CASSQEFEGPYEQYF
many,TRBJ2-5,NA,TRBV7-9,TGTGCCAGCAGCTCCCAGGGTCGGGAGACCCAGTACTTC,CASSSQGRETQYF
many,TRBJ2-7,NA,TRBV7-6,TGTGCCAGCAGCTCAGCTATATGGAGCAACTACGAGCAGTACTTC,CASSSAIWSNYEQYF
many,TRBJ1-2,NA,TRBV12-3/TRBV12-4,TGTGCCAGCAGTGCGACGGGCTATGGCTACACCTTC,CASSATGYGYTF
many,TRBJ1-1,NA,TRBV28,TGTGCCAGCAGCAGGGGCCAGGGAATGAACACTGAAGCTTTCTTT,CASSRGQGMNTEAFF